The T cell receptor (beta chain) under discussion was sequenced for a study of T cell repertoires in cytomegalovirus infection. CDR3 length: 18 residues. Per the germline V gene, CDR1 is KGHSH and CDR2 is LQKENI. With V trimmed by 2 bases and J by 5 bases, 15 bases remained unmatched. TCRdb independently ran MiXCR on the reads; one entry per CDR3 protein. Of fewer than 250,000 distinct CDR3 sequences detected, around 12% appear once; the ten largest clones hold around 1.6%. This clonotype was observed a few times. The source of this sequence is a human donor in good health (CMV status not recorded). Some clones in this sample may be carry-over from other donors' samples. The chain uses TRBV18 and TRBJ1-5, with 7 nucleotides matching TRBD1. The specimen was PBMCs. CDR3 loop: CASSPGVRRTGGDQPQHF. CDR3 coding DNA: TGTGCCAGCTCACCAGGAGTAAGGCGGACAGGCGGAGATCAGCCCCAGCATTTT.